This is a list of T cell receptor beta chains from one sample in a study of OX40 agonist ivuxolimab in advanced cancers. Libraries were prepared by immunoSEQ multiplex PCR; TCRdb keeps only in-frame clonotypes and omits some of them. In the table there are about 54,000 clones, under 95% of which are singletons. The sequenced sample was CD4+ or CD8+ T cells sorted from blood, obtained in a trial of the OX40 agonist ivuxolimab. The receptors originated from an adult with an advanced solid tumor such as melanoma, head and neck, liver or kidney cancer. Each CDR3 is given with its conserved first and last residue. D genes are given only for firm matches. Where a row states a size, it is once, few, many or the class of an expanded clone; other rows omit it.

>NA|TRBV14|TRBJ2-7|TRBD1
CASSDGTGIWSYEQYF
TGTGCCAGCAGCGATGGGACAGGGATTTGGTCCTACGAGCAGTACTTC
>NA|TRBV7-9|TRBJ2-3|TRBD2
CASSPSLGGIYSTDTQYF
TGTGCCAGCAGCCCCTCTCTGGGGGGGATCTATTCCACAGATACGCAGTATTTT
>NA|TRBV28|TRBJ1-2|NA
CASSLSAGVYGYTF
TGTGCCAGCAGTTTATCCGCAGGGGTTTATGGCTACACCTTC
>NA|TRBV7-2|TRBJ2-7|NA
CASSLGWYEQYF
TGTGCCAGCAGCTTAGGGTGGTACGAGCAGTACTTC
>NA|TRBV2|TRBJ1-1|TRBD1
CASSEPGGNTEAFF
TGTGCCAGCAGTGAGCCAGGGGGGAACACTGAAGCTTTCTTT
>NA|TRBV30|TRBJ1-2|NA
CAWGTAYYGYTF
TGTGCCTGGGGCACAGCTTACTATGGCTACACCTTC
>NA|TRBV19|TRBJ2-7|TRBD2
CASSFTGTSYEQYF
TGTGCCAGTAGTTTTACCGGGACTAGCTACGAGCAGTACTTC
>once|TRBV4-1|TRBJ2-3|NA
CASSQLFHTDTQYF
TGCGCCAGCAGCCAACTCTTTCACACAGATACGCAGTATTTT
>NA|TRBV9|TRBJ2-3|TRBD2
CASSQHLTGTSGDTQYF
TGTGCCAGCAGCCAGCATCTTACCGGGACTAGCGGAGATACGCAGTATTTT
>NA|TRBV19|TRBJ1-1|NA
CASRRQVNTEAFF
TGTGCCAGTAGAAGGCAGGTAAACACTGAAGCTTTCTTT
>once|TRBV6-5|TRBJ1-2|NA
CASSYFREGRPKGYTF
TGTGCCAGCAGTTACTTCAGGGAGGGTCGGCCTAAGGGCTACACCTTC
>once|TRBV19|TRBJ1-5|NA
CASSLLTVSNQPQHF
TGTGCCAGTAGTTTATTGACAGTAAGCAATCAGCCCCAGCATTTT
>NA|TRBV10-3|TRBJ2-7|NA
CAISESPGVYEQYF
TGTGCCATCAGTGAGTCCCCAGGGGTCTACGAGCAGTACTTC
>NA|TRBV13|TRBJ1-2|TRBD1
CASSPGGTGYGGYTF
TGTGCCAGCAGCCCAGGGGGGACAGGCTATGGAGGCTACACCTTC
>NA|TRBV9|TRBJ2-3|NA
CASSTTSSINF
TGTGCCAGCAGCACTACCTCCAGCATAAATTTT
>NA|TRBV6-5|TRBJ1-2|NA
CASSYSTYMLGYTF
TGTGCCAGCAGTTACTCGACATATATGTTAGGCTACACCTTC
>once|TRBV7-8|TRBJ2-1|NA
CASSLNSYNEQFF
TGTGCCAGCAGCTTAAATTCCTACAATGAGCAGTTCTTC
>NA|TRBV19|TRBJ1-2|TRBD1
CASSIYGGTESGYTF
TGTGCCAGTAGTATTTATGGGGGGACAGAGTCTGGCTACACCTTC
>NA|TRBV7-6|TRBJ1-2|NA
CASSPHRAHGYTF
TGTGCCAGCAGCCCCCACAGGGCCCATGGCTACACCTTC
>NA|TRBV19|TRBJ2-3|NA
CASSFGDTQYF
TGTGCCAGTAGTTTTGGTGATACGCAGTATTTT
>NA|TRBV27|TRBJ2-7|NA
CASSLQGTYYEQYF
TGTGCCAGCAGTTTACAGGGGACTTACTACGAGCAGTACTTC
>NA|TRBV7-9|TRBJ2-1|NA
CASSLWENEQFF
TGTGCCAGCAGCTTATGGGAGAATGAGCAGTTCTTC
>NA|TRBV5-4|TRBJ1-1|NA
CASSSWTRDEAFF
TGTGCCAGCAGCTCCTGGACAAGGGATGAAGCTTTCTTT
>NA|TRBV19|TRBJ2-2|NA
CASSIGSRSTGELFF
TGTGCCAGTAGTATAGGCTCAAGAAGCACCGGGGAGCTGTTTTTT
>NA|TRBV6-5|TRBJ1-2|NA
CASRLNSNYGYTF
TGTGCCAGCAGACTCAACAGTAACTATGGCTACACCTTC
>once|TRBV5-1|TRBJ1-1|NA
CASSLVGRVTEAFF
TGCGCCAGCAGCTTGGTGGGCAGGGTTACTGAAGCTTTCTTT
>NA|TRBV28|TRBJ2-7|NA
CASSFGDKATYEQYF
TGTGCCAGCAGTTTCGGGGACAAAGCCACCTACGAGCAGTACTTC
>NA|TRBV29-1|TRBJ2-5|NA
CSVESGQETQYF
TGCAGCGTTGAAAGCGGCCAAGAGACCCAGTACTTC
>NA|TRBV5-1|TRBJ1-1|NA
CASSLVVDTEAFF
TGCGCCAGCAGCTTGGTGGTTGACACTGAAGCTTTCTTT
>NA|TRBV7-9|TRBJ2-3|NA
CASSYGDIIGTDTQYF
TGTGCCAGCAGCTACGGGGACATCATTGGCACAGATACGCAGTATTTT
>NA|TRBV9|TRBJ2-7|NA
CASSVDGGASYEQYF
TGTGCCAGCAGCGTAGACGGGGGCGCTTCCTACGAGCAGTACTTC
>NA|TRBV15|TRBJ1-1|NA
CATSRDLRGVNTEAFF
TGTGCCACCAGCAGAGATCTGCGGGGCGTGAACACTGAAGCTTTCTTT
>NA|TRBV7-9|TRBJ1-1|NA
CASSLVLANTEAFF
TGTGCCAGCAGCTTAGTATTAGCGAACACTGAAGCTTTCTTT
>NA|TRBV5-5|TRBJ1-1|NA
CASSLETYETEAFF
TGTGCCAGCAGCTTAGAAACCTATGAGACTGAAGCTTTCTTT
>NA|TRBV9|TRBJ1-2|NA
CASSVAGSNYGYTF
TGTGCCAGCAGCGTTGCAGGGTCTAACTATGGCTACACCTTC
>NA|TRBV5-4|TRBJ1-2|NA
CASTSGGGNYGYTF
TGTGCCAGCACCTCGGGGGGTGGCAACTATGGCTACACCTTC
>few|TRBV6-5|TRBJ1-2|NA
CASSYSNGNGYTF
TGTGCCAGCAGTTACTCGAACGGGAATGGCTACACCTTC
>NA|TRBV19|TRBJ1-5|NA
CASSPITGRSNQPQHF
TGTGCCAGTAGTCCTATTACAGGGAGAAGCAATCAGCCCCAGCATTTT
>NA|TRBV4-3|TRBJ1-2|TRBD1
CASSQSEAAGGYGYTF
TGCGCCAGCAGCCAATCGGAGGCGGCAGGGGGCTATGGCTACACCTTC
>NA|TRBV4-1|TRBJ2-5|NA
CASSQVAPQETQYF
TGCGCCAGCAGCCAAGTTGCCCCCCAAGAGACCCAGTACTTC
>NA|TRBV27|TRBJ1-5|NA
CASSLGGGPSNQPQHF
TGTGCCAGCAGTCTTGGTGGGGGCCCTAGCAATCAGCCCCAGCATTTT
>once|TRBV6-5|TRBJ1-1|NA
CASSYYRSLNTEAFF
TGTGCCAGCAGTTACTATAGGAGTTTGAACACTGAAGCTTTCTTT
>NA|TRBV6-4|TRBJ2-7|TRBD2
CASSAQAGGFNEQYF
TGTGCCAGCAGTGCCCAAGCGGGAGGCTTCAACGAGCAGTACTTC
>NA|TRBV7-9|TRBJ1-1|NA
CASSLVVLAVTVNTEAFF
TGTGCCAGCAGCTTAGTTGTCTTGGCGGTGACAGTGAACACTGAAGCTTTCTTT
>NA|TRBV6-5|TRBJ1-2|NA
CASSYGEGGYTF
TGTGCCAGCAGTTACGGGGAGGGTGGCTACACCTTC
>NA|TRBV28|TRBJ2-1|TRBD2
CASFLAGGHSNEQFF
TGTGCCAGCTTCTTAGCGGGAGGGCACTCGAATGAGCAGTTCTTC
>NA|TRBV4-2|TRBJ2-7|NA
CASSQESRYTYEQYF
TGTGCCAGCAGCCAAGAAAGCAGATACACCTACGAGCAGTACTTC
>NA|TRBV4-3|TRBJ2-7|NA
CASSQEWGTLHEQYF
TGCGCCAGCAGCCAAGAATGGGGGACACTCCACGAGCAGTACTTC
>NA|TRBV28|TRBJ2-1|NA
CASGTEASIYNEQFF
TGTGCCAGCGGAACAGAGGCTAGCATATACAATGAGCAGTTCTTC
>NA|TRBV29-1|TRBJ2-3|TRBD1
CSVIGTGRTDTQYF
TGCAGCGTCATCGGGACAGGGAGGACAGATACGCAGTATTTT
>NA|TRBV7-3|TRBJ2-1|TRBD2
CASSLTAGGTGEQFF
TGTGCCAGCAGCTTAACAGCGGGAGGGACCGGTGAGCAGTTCTTC
>NA|TRBV28|TRBJ2-1|NA
CASRRDPGAYNEQFF
TGTGCCAGCAGACGGGACCCCGGGGCCTACAATGAGCAGTTCTTC
>NA|TRBV7-6|TRBJ1-1|NA
CASSLEVGTEAFF
TGTGCCAGCAGCTTAGAAGTAGGTACTGAAGCTTTCTTT
>NA|TRBV13|TRBJ2-7|NA
CASSRNIGGYEQYF
TGTGCCAGCAGCCGAAACATTGGGGGCTACGAGCAGTACTTC
>NA|TRBV29-1|TRBJ2-2|NA
CSVVLGTGELFF
TGCAGCGTTGTCCTGGGCACCGGGGAGCTGTTTTTT
>NA|TRBV11-2|TRBJ1-6|NA
CASRVVPSSYNSPLHF
TGTGCCAGCCGGGTAGTCCCGAGCTCCTATAATTCACCCCTCCACTTT
>NA|TRBV27|TRBJ2-7|NA
CASSQGYEQYF
TGTGCCAGCAGTCAGGGATACGAGCAGTACTTC